Listed below are T cell receptor beta chains from one sample, sequenced in a study of OX40 agonist ivuxolimab in advanced cancers. The assay was immunoSEQ multiplex PCR, and TCRdb's table has in-frame clones only and misses some. The table includes roughly 12,000 clones, just under 90% detected once. The material sequenced was CD4+ or CD8+ T cells sorted from blood, taken in a trial of the OX40 agonist ivuxolimab. The origin of the receptors is an adult with an advanced solid tumor such as melanoma, head and neck, liver or kidney cancer. CDR3s include the opening cysteine and the closing phenylalanine or tryptophan. The D gene is left open where the match is weak. Part of the rows lack a size; the others show once, few, many or a class for expanded clones.

>NA|TRBV6-6|TRBJ1-4|NA
CASSYRGASNEKLFF
TGTGCCAGCAGTTACAGAGGCGCATCTAATGAAAAACTGTTTTTT
>NA|TRBV19|TRBJ1-4|once
CASTLGLSAIATNEKLFF
TGTGCCAGTACCTTGGGACTTTCCGCAATAGCAACTAATGAAAAACTGTTTTTT
>NA|TRBV6-5|TRBJ1-1|medium-sized
CASSLSPLDTEAFF
TGTGCCAGCAGCCTCTCGCCCCTGGACACTGAAGCTTTCTTT
>TRBD1|TRBV7-6|TRBJ1-6|NA
CASSFGQGEPGYSPLHF
TGTGCCAGCAGCTTTGGACAGGGCGAGCCTGGTTATTCACCCCTCCACTTT
>NA|TRBV18|TRBJ2-1|NA
CASSPQAGTGEKNEQFF
TGTGCCAGCTCACCACAAGCGGGTACAGGGGAAAAAAATGAGCAGTTCTTC
>NA|TRBV7-9|TRBJ1-1|few
CASSLAGTEAFF
TGTGCCAGCAGCTTAGCCGGGACTGAAGCTTTCTTT
>TRBD1|TRBV9|TRBJ2-7|NA
CASSGGTGGMYEQYF
TGTGCCAGCAGCGGGGGGACAGGGGGAATGTACGAGCAGTACTTC
>NA|TRBV19|TRBJ1-4|NA
CASSPSGLVEKLFF
TGTGCCAGTAGTCCCTCGGGACTTGTAGAAAAACTGTTTTTT
>NA|TRBV19|TRBJ1-5|NA
CASSITGYSNQPQHF
TGTGCCAGTAGTATAACGGGGTATAGCAATCAGCCCCAGCATTTT
>NA|TRBV6-1|TRBJ1-2|NA
CASSVPHGYTF
TGTGCCAGCAGTGTACCCCATGGCTACACCTTC
>NA|TRBV30|TRBJ2-1|NA
CAWSPYASVAYNEQFF
TGTGCCTGGAGTCCTTACGCTAGCGTAGCCTACAATGAGCAGTTCTTC
>NA|TRBV7-2|TRBJ2-7|once
CASSLLGPYEQYF
TGTGCCAGCAGCTTACTTGGGCCCTACGAGCAGTACTTC
>TRBD1|TRBV7-3|TRBJ1-6|NA
CASSLVSTGGGNSPLHF
TGTGCCAGCAGCTTGGTTTCGACAGGGGGCGGTAATTCACCCCTCCACTTT
>TRBD1|TRBV27|TRBJ2-6|NA
CASSSIDRARGSGANVLTF
TGTGCCAGCAGTTCTATCGACAGGGCAAGGGGGAGCGGGGCCAACGTCCTGACTTTC
>NA|TRBV6-6|TRBJ2-2|NA
CASSKIGELFF
TGTGCCAGCAGCAAAATCGGGGAGCTGTTTTTT
>TRBD1|TRBV27|TRBJ2-7|NA
CASSPGDSSYEQYF
TGTGCCAGCAGCCCTGGGGACAGCTCCTACGAGCAGTACTTC
>TRBD1|TRBV7-2|TRBJ2-4|NA
CASSWGLGQGTKNIQYF
TGTGCCAGCAGCTGGGGGTTGGGACAGGGGACCAAAAACATTCAGTACTTC
>NA|TRBV7-3|TRBJ2-1|NA
CASSHTGPDNEQFF
TGTGCCAGCAGCCATACAGGGCCCGACAATGAGCAGTTCTTC
>NA|TRBV9|TRBJ2-1|NA
CASSPDGGNEQFF
TGTGCCAGCAGCCCTGACGGAGGCAATGAGCAGTTCTTC
>TRBD2|TRBV7-9|TRBJ2-1|NA
CASSSRTSDEQFF
TGTGCCAGCAGTTCTAGGACTAGCGATGAGCAGTTCTTC
>NA|TRBV27|TRBJ1-4|NA
CASSFQGYNEKLFF
TGTGCCAGCAGTTTCCAGGGTTATAATGAAAAACTGTTTTTT
>NA|TRBV19|TRBJ2-7|NA
CASSGGYEQYF
TGTGCCAGTAGCGGAGGCTACGAGCAGTACTTC
>TRBD1|TRBV18|TRBJ2-2|NA
CASSPPGQGGAGELFF
TGTGCCAGCTCACCCCCGGGACAGGGAGGCGCCGGGGAGCTGTTTTTT
>NA|TRBV2|TRBJ2-7|NA
CASWDRPFEQYF
TGTGCCAGCTGGGACCGACCTTTTGAGCAGTACTTC
>NA|TRBV5-6|TRBJ1-4|NA
CASSPPGGDRKGKLFF
TGTGCCAGCAGCCCCCCCGGGGGGGATCGGAAGGGAAAACTGTTTTTT
>NA|TRBV19|TRBJ1-4|NA
CASSIWAGDNEKLFF
TGTGCCAGTAGTATTTGGGCAGGGGATAATGAAAAACTGTTTTTT
>NA|TRBV4-1|TRBJ1-4|once
CASSQDFQGDEKLFF
TGCGCCAGCAGCCAAGATTTTCAAGGGGATGAAAAACTGTTTTTT
>TRBD2|TRBV7-6|TRBJ2-1|NA
CASSMPSGRLDNEQFF
TGTGCCAGCAGCATGCCTAGCGGGAGGTTGGACAATGAGCAGTTCTTC
>TRBD1|TRBV18|TRBJ2-7|NA
CASSSLDRGGYEQYF
TGTGCCAGCTCATCCTTGGACAGGGGAGGCTACGAGCAGTACTTC
>TRBD2|TRBV4-2|TRBJ2-2|few
CASGIRGRETGELFF
TGTGCCAGCGGTATACGCGGGAGGGAAACCGGGGAGCTGTTTTTT
>NA|TRBV27|TRBJ2-7|once
CASSSGLWSYEQYF
TGTGCCAGCAGTTCCGGGTTGTGGTCCTACGAGCAGTACTTC
>NA|TRBV15|TRBJ1-2|NA
CATSRVMTAGGNYGYTF
TGTGCCACCAGCAGAGTCATGACAGCCGGCGGTAACTATGGCTACACCTTC
>NA|TRBV7-9|TRBJ2-7|NA
CASSRENSYEQYF
TGTGCCAGCTCTAGGGAGAATTCCTACGAGCAGTACTTC
>TRBD1|TRBV6-5|TRBJ2-7|once
CASSPGRTGRYEQYF
TGTGCCAGCAGTCCCGGACGGACAGGGCGATACGAGCAGTACTTC
>NA|TRBV6-6|TRBJ1-2|NA
CASSYLGGSYGYTF
TGTGCCAGCAGTTACCTCGGGGGGAGCTATGGCTACACCTTC
>NA|TRBV6-6|TRBJ2-7|NA
CASSYSRSQSYEQYF
TGTGCCAGCAGTTACTCGAGAAGTCAGTCCTACGAGCAGTACTTC
>TRBD2|TRBV6-6|TRBJ2-1|NA
CASSYSSGYNEQFF
TGTGCCAGCAGTTATTCTAGCGGCTACAATGAGCAGTTCTTC
>NA|TRBV5-5|TRBJ2-7|NA
CASSLLGNEQYF
TGTGCCAGCAGCTTGCTTGGGAACGAGCAGTACTTC
>NA|TRBV2|TRBJ1-3|NA
CASSEPTGPGNTIYF
TGTGCCAGCAGTGAACCCACAGGACCTGGAAACACCATATATTTT
>TRBD1|TRBV7-2|TRBJ1-3|NA
CASSSTGGLGNTIYF
TGTGCCAGCAGCTCTACAGGGGGGCTTGGAAACACCATATATTTT
>TRBD2|TRBV10-2|TRBJ2-1|NA
CASSTGTSGLLGEQFF
TGCGCCAGCAGCACTGGGACTAGCGGACTTCTGGGTGAGCAGTTCTTC
>TRBD1|TRBV2|TRBJ1-3|NA
CASSEVWTGPRSGNTIYF
TGTGCCAGCAGTGAAGTATGGACAGGGCCGAGATCTGGAAACACCATATATTTT
>TRBD2|TRBV6-1|TRBJ2-5|NA
CASRGTSVYQETQYF
TGTGCCAGCAGGGGGACTAGCGTGTACCAAGAGACCCAGTACTTC
>NA|TRBV2|TRBJ2-2|NA
CASKGVNTGELFF
TGTGCCAGCAAAGGGGTGAACACCGGGGAGCTGTTTTTT
>NA|TRBV11-3|TRBJ1-1|once
CASSLRPGAKDTEAFF
TGTGCCAGCAGCCTCCGACCGGGGGCGAAGGACACTGAAGCTTTCTTT
>TRBD1|TRBV7-8|TRBJ1-1|NA
CASSLGGQAEAFF
TGTGCCAGCAGCTTAGGCGGACAGGCTGAAGCTTTCTTT
>NA|TRBV28|TRBJ2-7|NA
CASSSIDRAQYEQYF
TGTGCCAGCAGTTCGATTGACCGGGCCCAGTACGAGCAGTACTTC